This TCR beta chain was captured in a study of T cell responses to AZD1222 COVID-19 vaccine. The study's findings and limits: Baseline serostatus was positive in only a handful of AZD1222 recipients. Donor demographics were predominantly white British with a female majority; clonal diversity may be underestimated. After the peak T cell response, and only then, were repertoires sampled.

The CDR3 is made up of 13 amino acids. Germline V gene sequence: CDR1 SSHAT, CDR2 FNYEAQ (reference sequence). Clones were read by immunoSEQ multiplex PCR, and TCRdb kept only the in-frame ones, dropping some. The repertoire holds nearly 110,000 clones, with about 85% as singletons. Only one count was recorded for this clone. Its antigen is as yet unknown. The junction departs from the called germline gene at one end, perhaps through a read error. This chain connects TRBV7-7 to TRBJ1-1; D unresolved. The input for sequencing was peripheral blood, taken 28 days after the second AZD1222 dose. This sequence was found in an adult who received the AZD1222 COVID-19 vaccine. CDR3 sequence reads: CASSLARNTEAFF. DNA of the CDR3: TGTGCTAGCAGCTTAGCCAGGAACACTGAAGCTTTCTTT.